The clone carrying this T cell receptor beta chain was observed a handful of times. This entry belongs to a study of T cell repertoires in cytomegalovirus infection. One entry per CDR3 protein, called by TCRdb with MiXCR from the reads. The table has roughly 240,000 distinct CDR3 sequences, approximately 7% seen once. The CDR3 runs to 16 residues. V gave up 3 bases and J gave up 11 bases, with 25 bases separating them. This rearrangement joins TRBV12-3 or TRBV12-4 to TRBJ1-1; D might be TRBD1 (5 bases). The sample taken for sequencing was PBMCs. This TCR derives from a human donor in good health (CMV status not recorded). Some clones in this sample may be carry-over from other donors' samples. The CDR3 region is CASSFIWTSNWAGAFF. The CDR3 bases are TGTGCCAGCAGTTTCATCTGGACATCCAACTGGGCTGGCGCTTTCTTT.